This entry is about one TCR beta chain. Compared with germline, one end of the junction differs, possibly owing to a read error. These data are taken from a study of blood T cell repertoires in COVID-19. As handled by the study authors: Scientists estimated how many nucleated cells there were by amplifying reference gene primers. Generated by immunoSEQ multiplex PCR, the TCRdb table keeps only in-frame clones and is missing some. V and J calls and clone size are copied from that table; D and trimming were computed from the DNA. The repertoire holds some 510,000 clones, with approximately 88% as singletons. Germline assignment: CDR1 SGHNT and CDR2 YENEEA. The length of the CDR3 is 13 residues.

The sequencing input was PBMCs or T cells enriched from blood (not recorded which). The gene calls are TRBV11-3 and TRBJ2-7; 9 nucleotides align to TRBD2. The source is a woman aged 40 to 55 who had recovered from COVID-19. In DNA form, the CDR3 reads TGTGCCAGCAGCTTAGATTCCAGGGTAGCGGGAGACTTC. Encoded protein: CASSLDSRVAGDF.